The subject of this entry is one T cell receptor beta chain. Antigen specificity is unknown. A read error is possible here, since a much larger clone lies one base away. Investigators amplified TCR beta CDR3 regions from RNA transcripts. HTBI-primed first-round RT-PCR preceded second-round multiplex PCR. From the multiplex PCR reads, TCRdb called clonotypes with MiXCR, one entry per CDR3 protein. The sample yields around 470,000 distinct CDR3 sequences, around 14% seen once. The diagnostic workup employed clinical symptoms, serum thyroxine, TRAb, thyroid ultrasound and orbital computed tomography. The sample is drawn from a study of Graves' ophthalmopathy and Graves' hyperthyroidism. Overall study findings and caveats: Also, most clonotypes expanded in the thyroid above 0.001 frequency appeared in blood.

Germline V CDR1 and CDR2: SGHRS, YFSETQ. CDR3 size: 13 residues. Sequencing was carried out using blood. The receptor was isolated from a woman aged 25 to 39 with Graves' ophthalmopathy. V and J are TRBV5-1 and TRBJ1-1; D is uncertain. The CDR3 reads CASRSGINTEACF. The CDR3 DNA reads TGCGCCAGCAGGTCGGGTATTAACACTGAAGCTTGCTTT.